Each of the 30 T cell receptor beta chains below was sequenced from the same sample in a study of T-cell reconstitution after alpha-beta-depleted transplantation in children. Preparation of the TCRbeta library used unique molecular identifiers. TCRdb called the PCR reads again in MiXCR, with one record for every CDR3 protein. The data show about 15,000 distinct CDR3 sequences, roughly 5.3% seen once. Sequenced here: PBMCs, sampled before TCRalphabeta/CD19-depleted stem cell transplant. The source is a boy younger than 18 with acute lymphoblastic leukemia, due to receive a stem cell transplant.

This clonotype appeared many times. The chain uses TRBV5-1 and TRBJ2-3; weak D call: TRBD1 (5 bases). Trimming pared 1 base from V and 5 bases from J, leaving 14 bases between. Germline assignment: CDR1 SGHRS and CDR2 YFSETQ. The CDR3 length is 15 residues. DNA for the CDR3: TGCGCCAGCAGCTTGAGGACCCAAAGGGGAGATACGCAGTATTTT. Its translation: CASSLRTQRGDTQYF. Complete variable domain (other parts from reference TRBV5-1 and TRBJ2-3): KAGVTQTPRYLIKTRGQQVTLSCSPISGHRSVSWYQQTPGQGLQFLFEYFSETQRNKGNFPGRFSGRQFSNSRSEMNVSTLELGDSALYLCASSLRTQRGDTQYFGPGTRLTVL.

This clonotype was picked up many times. V gene TRBV5-1 combines with J gene TRBJ1-6; no firm D call. The V end was cut by 0 bases, the J end by 0 bases, with 7 bases between. The germline V gene has CDR1 SGHRS and CDR2 YFSETQ. This CDR3 comprises 16 residues. CDR3 amino acids: CASSLGSYSYNSPLHF. DNA of the CDR3: TGCGCCAGCAGCTTGGGCAGCTACTCCTATAATTCACCCCTCCACTTT.

The table lists this clonotype with many counts. The chain employs TRBV7-2 and TRBJ2-7; D is undetermined. This CDR3 region has 13 residues. Germline CDR1 SGHTA, CDR2 FQGNSA. The V end was cut by 1 base, the J end by 6 bases, with 10 bases between. The CDR3 sequence is CASSLGLQIEQYF. The CDR3 region has the DNA TGTGCCAGCAGCTTAGGGTTGCAGATCGAGCAGTACTTC.

This clonotype was recorded many times. This chain joins TRBV6-5 and TRBJ2-3, with D unresolved. V shed 5 bases and J shed 4 bases, with 22 bases lying between them. The CDR3 has 17 amino acids. Germline V gives CDR1 MNHEY, CDR2 SVGAGI. CDR3 DNA: TGTGCCAGCAGTCCCCGGAAAGCTTCTTTTCTCTCAGATACGCAGTATTTT. It yields the protein CASSPRKASFLSDTQYF.

This clonotype occurred many times. The chain links TRBV7-2 to TRBJ2-7, with TRBD1 as a possible D gene (6 bases). Trimming pared 5 bases from V and 0 bases from J, leaving 11 bases between. This CDR3 has 14 amino acids. The germline CDR1 and CDR2 sequences are SGHTA and FQGNSA. The CDR3 DNA follows: TGTGCCAGCAGCCGAGACAGGAGCTCCTACGAGCAGTACTTC. Its protein product is CASSRDRSSYEQYF.

This clonotype was counted at least ten times. The genes are TRBV24-1 and TRBJ2-1; 8 bases map to TRBD1. The CDR3 spans 17 residues. Germline trimming cut 1 base from V and 0 bases from J; bases unmatched to any gene: 4. Germline values: CDR1 KGHDR, CDR2 SFDVKD. This chain's CDR3 is CATSDFLGQGSYNEQFF. CDR3 bases: TGTGCCACCAGTGATTTCCTTGGACAGGGCTCCTACAATGAGCAGTTCTTC.

This clonotype was counted many times. The V gene is TRBV3-1, the J gene TRBJ2-2; D unresolved. V lost 4 bases to trimming and J lost 5 bases, with 8 bases between them. The length of the CDR3 is 13 residues. Germline loops: CDR1 LGHDT, CDR2 YNNKEL (reference sequence). Here the CDR3 reads CASSPPTTGELFF. CDR3 sequence (DNA): TGTGCCAGCAGCCCCCCCACAACCGGGGAGCTGTTTTTT.

Within the sample, this clonotype is medium-sized. J is TRBJ2-3 and V is TRBV5-6, with a possible D match to TRBD2 (5 bases). The CDR3 extends over 14 amino acids. Per germline, CDR1 SGHDT and CDR2 YYEEEE. The V end lost 3 bases, the J end lost 4 bases, and 12 bases lay between the germline ends. This CDR3 reads CASSWTRPPDTQYF. CDR3 bases: TGTGCCAGCAGCTGGACTCGGCCCCCAGATACGCAGTATTTT. Using reference TRBV5-6 and TRBJ2-3 for the parts outside the CDR3, the full variable domain is DAGVTQSPTHLIKTRGQQVTLRCSPKSGHDTVSWYQQALGQGPQFIFQYYEEEERQRGNFPDRFSGHQFPNYSSELNVNALLLGDSALYLCASSWTRPPDTQYFGPGTRLTVL.

This clonotype is medium-sized by share. This sequence joins TRBV20-1 and TRBJ2-7; D may match TRBD1 or TRBD2 (5 bases each). V lost 6 bases to trimming and J lost 4 bases, with 19 bases between them. This CDR3 has 14 amino acids. Germline CDR1 is DFQATT and CDR2 is SNEGSKA (reference sequence). In nucleotides, the CDR3 is TGCAGTGCGCCGCAGGGAGTATTCGAGTACGAGCAGTACTTC. Its translation is CSAPQGVFEYEQYF.

This clonotype was counted many times. The V gene is TRBV7-2, the J gene TRBJ2-1; D is ambiguous. Trimming left V 5 bases short and J 9 bases short, with 11 bases between. Germline V gives CDR1 SGHTA, CDR2 FQGNSA. The length of the CDR3 is 12 residues. This chain's CDR3 is CASSTVVPEQFF. The CDR3 nucleotides are TGTGCCAGCAGCACCGTCGTCCCTGAGCAGTTCTTC.

The CDR3 DNA sequence: TGTACCTTCAGTAGGACAGCCCGTAATGAAAAACTGTTTTTT. Its translation is CTFSRTARNEKLFF. The chain carries TRBV2 and TRBJ1-4; D is possibly TRBD1 (6 bases). The CDR3 has 14 residues. Germline CDR1 is SNHLY and CDR2 is FYNNEI.

This clonotype has at least ten counts. The chain recombines TRBV7-2 with TRBJ2-7; no definite D call. The germline gives CDR1 SGHTA, CDR2 FQGNSA. The length of the CDR3 is 14 residues. Deletions cut 2 bases from V and 1 base from J, with 9 bases between. Written as DNA, the CDR3 is TGTGCCAGCAGCTTAAGACCGGCTTCCTACGAGCAGTACTTC. The encoded protein is CASSLRPASYEQYF.

This clonotype has at least ten counts. V gene TRBV5-1 combines with J gene TRBJ1-2; D unresolved. The germline V and J ends were trimmed by 1 base and 6 bases, with 7 bases remaining between them. This CDR3 is built from 12 residues. Germline V lookup: CDR1 SGHRS, CDR2 YFSETQ. CDR3 DNA: TGCGCCAGCAGCTTGAGTGCAAATGGCTACACCTTC. Its protein is CASSLSANGYTF.

By share, this clonotype counts as medium-sized (0.01 to 0.1%). The CDR3 is CASSYQSGNYNEQFF. The CDR3 bases are TGCGCCAGCAGCTACCAGAGTGGGAATTACAATGAGCAGTTCTTC. V and J are TRBV5-1 and TRBJ2-1; D remains ambiguous. V gave up 3 bases and J gave up 4 bases, with 14 bases separating them. The CDR3 is made up of 15 amino acids. Germline CDR1 and CDR2: SGHRS and YFSETQ.

This clonotype was detected many times. The chain recombines TRBV12-3 or TRBV12-4 with TRBJ1-5, with D perhaps matching TRBD1 (6 bases). Deletions cut 3 bases from V and 3 bases from J, with 12 bases between. The CDR3 length is 15 residues. The chain's CDR3 is CASSFGGGANQPQHF. The DNA for the CDR3 is TGTGCCAGCAGTTTCGGGGGGGGGGCCAATCAGCCCCAGCATTTT.

This clonotype was seen repeatedly, ten times or more. CDR3 nucleotide sequence: TGTGCCAGCAGGACCCAGGGGGTAGCCAAAAACATTCAGTACTTC. Amino acid sequence: CASRTQGVAKNIQYF. J is TRBJ2-4 and V is TRBV2; 7 positions match TRBD1. Germline V gene data show CDR1 as SNHLY and CDR2 as FYNNEI. V dropped 6 bases and J dropped 0; count of bases not matched to a gene: 5. CDR3 length: 15 residues.

At least ten counts were recorded for this clonotype. The chain recombines TRBV7-8 with TRBJ2-7; a possible D gene is TRBD1 (6 bases). The CDR3 extends over 15 amino acids. Looked up from germline, CDR1 is SGHVS and CDR2 is FQNEAQ. Deletions cut 3 bases from V and 5 bases from J, with 17 bases between. CDR3 amino acids: CASSFKDRRVHEQYF. CDR3 coding DNA: TGTGCCAGCAGCTTTAAGGACAGACGAGTACACGAGCAGTACTTC.

There are many counts of this clonotype. This chain uses TRBV12-3 or TRBV12-4 with TRBJ1-4, with 8 positions matching TRBD1. V lost 3 bases, J lost 6 bases, and 6 bases stayed unmatched. The CDR3 consists of 15 residues. Here the CDR3 reads CASSFGQGTYEKLFF. CDR3 bases: TGTGCCAGCAGTTTCGGACAGGGTACTTATGAAAAACTGTTTTTT.

This clonotype was found many times. The chain uses TRBV2 and TRBJ1-5; the match to TRBD1 covers 8 bases. The CDR3 sequence is 14 residues long. The ends lost 6 bases at V and 3 bases at J; junction bases unmatched: 4. Germline values: CDR1 SNHLY, CDR2 FYNNEI. For the CDR3, the DNA is TGTGCCAGCAGGGGACAGGTGGTCAATCAGCCCCAGCATTTT. It yields the protein CASRGQVVNQPQHF.

There are many counts of this clonotype. This sequence joins TRBV19 and TRBJ2-3; 11 nucleotides agree with TRBD2. With V trimmed by 3 bases and J by 4 bases, 6 bases remained unmatched. Germline CDR1 LNHDA, CDR2 SQIVND (reference sequence). This CDR3 has 16 amino acids. The CDR3, as DNA: TGTGCCAGTAGTATCCTAGCGGGAGGAGGCGCAGATACGCAGTATTTT. This codes for CASSILAGGGADTQYF. Combining the CDR3 with reference TRBV19 and TRBJ2-3 gives the whole variable domain DGGITQSPKYLFRKEGQNVTLSCEQNLNHDAMYWYRQDPGQGLRLIYYSQIVNDFQKGDIAEGYSVSREKKESFPLTVTSAQKNPTAFYLCASSILAGGGADTQYFGPGTRLTVL.

This clonotype was detected ten times or more. CDR3 nucleotides: TGTGCCAGCACCGTGGGGACTAGCGGCTTGGATGAGCAGTTCTTC. Translating gives CASTVGTSGLDEQFF. The chain combines TRBV28 with TRBJ2-1; 11 bases line up with TRBD2. This CDR3 contains 15 residues. The ends lost 7 bases at V and 8 bases at J; junction bases unmatched: 10. CDR1 is MDHEN, CDR2 SYDVKM, per germline.

This clonotype appeared many times. The chain recombines TRBV12-3 or TRBV12-4 with TRBJ2-1; 13 bases match TRBD2. The CDR3 is made up of 12 amino acids. V gave up 6 bases and J gave up 15 bases; unmatched junction bases: 5. As DNA, the CDR3 is TGTGCCAGCAGCCCGACTAGCGGGGGGCGGTTCTTC. Its translation is CASSPTSGGRFF.

In this sample, this clonotype turned up many times. This rearrangement joins TRBV5-1 to TRBJ1-2, with TRBD1 as a possible D gene (6 bases). Deletions cut 1 base from V and 7 bases from J, with 11 bases between. The CDR3 runs to 13 residues. In germline, CDR1 is SGHRS, CDR2 YFSETQ. DNA of the CDR3: TGCGCCAGCAGCTTGACAGGGTGGAGTGGCTACACCTTC. This encodes CASSLTGWSGYTF.

This clonotype was picked up many times. The gene calls are TRBV2 and TRBJ1-6, with D possibly TRBD1 on 5 matching bases. V lost 11 bases and J lost 8, with 19 bases in between. The CDR3 extends over 14 amino acids. From germline, CDR1 is SNHLY and CDR2 FYNNEI. This CDR3 is CAGVFDSNDSPLHF. CDR3 DNA: TGTGCCGGGGTGTTTGACAGCAACGATTCACCCCTCCACTTT.

This clonotype has a count of ten or more. J is TRBJ1-6 and V is TRBV20-1, with D hard to call. Germline CDR1 reads DFQATT; CDR2 reads SNEGSKA (reference sequence). The CDR3 has 14 residues. Trimming removed 0 bases at V and 0 bases at J, with 3 bases between. The CDR3, as DNA: TGCAGTGCTAGAGACCGCTCCTATAATTCACCCCTCCACTTT. It codes for CSARDRSYNSPLHF.

At least ten counts were recorded for this clonotype. This chain links TRBV28 with TRBJ1-5, with 7 positions matching TRBD1. J was trimmed by 0 bases and V by 5 bases; bases with no gene match: 13. Germline V gene sequence: CDR1 MDHEN, CDR2 SYDVKM. The CDR3 sequence is 18 residues long. The CDR3 DNA follows: TGTGCCAGCAGTCCGGGGTTAACAGGGGTTTCTAGCAATCAGCCCCAGCATTTT. Residues: CASSPGLTGVSSNQPQHF. Filled out from reference TRBV28 and TRBJ1-5, the complete variable domain reads DVKVTQSSRYLVKRTGEKVFLECVQDMDHENMFWYRQDPGLGLRLIYFSYDVKMKEKGDIPEGYSVSREKKERFSLILESASTNQTSMYLCASSPGLTGVSSNQPQHFGDGTRLSIL.

By its share, this clonotype is medium-sized. This chain connects TRBV5-1 to TRBJ2-1; 9 bases agree with TRBD2. CDR1 is SGHRS and CDR2 is YFSETQ in the germline V gene. The length of the CDR3 is 16 residues. With 1 base clipped from V and 8 bases from J, the junction kept 10 bases outside the gene matches. CDR3 region: CASSLPREGISDEQFF. CDR3 coding DNA: TGCGCCAGCAGCTTGCCGCGGGAGGGTATTAGCGATGAGCAGTTCTTC.

This clonotype has ten or more counts. The chain joins TRBV4-2 to TRBJ2-6; D perhaps matches TRBD2 (5 bases). V was trimmed by 3 bases and J by 0 bases, leaving 9 bases between them. Per the germline V gene, CDR1 is LGHNA and CDR2 is YNFKEQ. This CDR3 has 16 residues. CDR3: CASSHVGGSGANVLTF. In nucleotides, the CDR3 is TGTGCCAGCAGCCACGTCGGAGGCTCTGGGGCCAACGTCCTGACTTTC.

There are many counts of this clonotype. The chain joins TRBV29-1 to TRBJ2-6; no reliable D call. CDR1 SQVTM and CDR2 ANQGSEA come from the germline V gene. The ends were cut back, 6 bases at V and 0 bases at J, with 15 bases in the middle. CDR3 size: 16 residues. The CDR3 protein is CSVARARSSGANVLTF. The CDR3 DNA follows: TGCAGCGTGGCAAGGGCCCGGAGCTCTGGGGCCAACGTCCTGACTTTC.

This clonotype was recorded many times. The chain carries TRBV6-5 and TRBJ1-2; D uncertain. Per the germline V gene, CDR1 is MNHEY and CDR2 is SVGAGI. The CDR3 contains 16 residues. V lost 2 bases to trimming and J lost 0 bases, with 13 bases between them. CDR3 nucleotides: TGTGCCAGCAGTTACGTTAGGGCAGCTACTAACTATGGCTACACCTTC. Translation gives CASSYVRAATNYGYTF.